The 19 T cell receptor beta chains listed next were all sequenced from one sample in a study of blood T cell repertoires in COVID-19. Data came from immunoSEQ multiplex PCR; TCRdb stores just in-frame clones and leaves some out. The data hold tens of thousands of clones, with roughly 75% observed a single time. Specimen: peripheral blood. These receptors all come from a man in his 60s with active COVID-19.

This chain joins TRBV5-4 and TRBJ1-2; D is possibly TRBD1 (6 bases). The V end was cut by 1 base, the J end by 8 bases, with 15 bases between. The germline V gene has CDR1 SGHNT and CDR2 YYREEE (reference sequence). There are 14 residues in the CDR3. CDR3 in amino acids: CASSLSNRDSGYTF. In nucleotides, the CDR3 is TGTGCCAGCAGCTTGTCAAACAGGGATAGCGGCTACACCTTC. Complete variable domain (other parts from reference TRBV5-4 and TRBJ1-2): ETGVTQSPTHLIKTRGQQVTLRCSSQSGHNTVSWYQQALGQGPQFIFQYYREEENGRGNFPPRFSGLQFPNYSSELNVNALELDDSALYLCASSLSNRDSGYTFGSGTRLTVV.

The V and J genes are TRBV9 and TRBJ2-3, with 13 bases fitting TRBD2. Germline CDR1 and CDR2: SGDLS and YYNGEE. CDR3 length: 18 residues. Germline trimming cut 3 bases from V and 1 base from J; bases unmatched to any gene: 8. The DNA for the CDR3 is TGTGCCAGCAGCGGTAGGACTAGCGGGAGTAGGGGCACAGATACGCAGTATTTT. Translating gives CASSGRTSGSRGTDTQYF.

Here the CDR3 reads CASSQQMNTEAFF. The CDR3 region has the DNA TGTGCCAGCAGCCAACAGATGAACACTGAAGCTTTCTTT. This chain joins TRBV16 and TRBJ1-1; D ambiguous. Trimming shortened V by 2 bases and J by 0 bases, and 4 bases separated the two germline ends. Germline-derived CDR1 and CDR2 are KGHSY and FQNENV. The CDR3 is 13 residues long.

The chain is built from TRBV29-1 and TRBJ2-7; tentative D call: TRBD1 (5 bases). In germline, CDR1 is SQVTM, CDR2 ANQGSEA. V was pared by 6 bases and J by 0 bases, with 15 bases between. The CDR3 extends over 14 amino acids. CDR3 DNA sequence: TGCAGCGTCATGACCACAGGCAGCTCCTACGAGCAGTACTTC. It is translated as CSVMTTGSSYEQYF.

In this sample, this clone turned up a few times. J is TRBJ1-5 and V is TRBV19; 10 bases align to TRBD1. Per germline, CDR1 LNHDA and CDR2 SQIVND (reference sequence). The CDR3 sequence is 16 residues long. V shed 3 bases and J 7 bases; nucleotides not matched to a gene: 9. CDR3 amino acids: CASSMGWDRGGQPQHF. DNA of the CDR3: TGTGCCAGTAGTATGGGTTGGGACAGGGGCGGGCAGCCCCAGCATTTT.

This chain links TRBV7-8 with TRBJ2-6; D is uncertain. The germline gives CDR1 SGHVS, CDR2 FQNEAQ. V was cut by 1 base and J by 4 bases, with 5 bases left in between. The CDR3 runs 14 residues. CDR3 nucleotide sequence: TGTGCCAGCAGCTTAGTAGCCGGGGCCAACGTCCTGACTTTC. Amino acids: CASSLVAGANVLTF. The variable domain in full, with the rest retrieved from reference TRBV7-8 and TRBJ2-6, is GAGVSQSPRYKVAKRGQDVALRCDPISGHVSLFWYQQALGQGPEFLTYFQNEAQLDKSGLPSDRFFAERPEGSVSTLKIQRTQQEDSAVYLCASSLVAGANVLTFGAGSRLTVL.

CDR3 in DNA: TGTGCCACCGGGGGGACGTCCTATGGCTACACCTTC. Translating it yields CATGGTSYGYTF. The chain employs TRBV6-5 and TRBJ1-2; D may be TRBD1 (5 bases). Germline V gene data show CDR1 as MNHEY and CDR2 as SVGAGI. The CDR3 has 12 amino acids. V was cut by 10 bases and J by 4 bases, with 13 bases left in between.

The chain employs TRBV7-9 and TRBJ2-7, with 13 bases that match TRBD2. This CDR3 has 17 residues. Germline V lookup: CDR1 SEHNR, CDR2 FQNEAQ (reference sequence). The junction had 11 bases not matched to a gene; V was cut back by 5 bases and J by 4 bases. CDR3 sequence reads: CASSRTSGSIRGYEQYF. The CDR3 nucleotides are TGTGCCAGCAGCCGGACTAGCGGGAGTATCCGGGGGTACGAGCAGTACTTC. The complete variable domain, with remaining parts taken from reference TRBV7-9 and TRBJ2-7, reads DTGVSQNPRHKITKRGQNVTFRCDPISEHNRLYWYRQTLGQGPEFLTYFQNEAQLEKSRLLSDRFSAERPKGSFSTLEIQRTEQGDSAMYLCASSRTSGSIRGYEQYFGPGTRLTVT.

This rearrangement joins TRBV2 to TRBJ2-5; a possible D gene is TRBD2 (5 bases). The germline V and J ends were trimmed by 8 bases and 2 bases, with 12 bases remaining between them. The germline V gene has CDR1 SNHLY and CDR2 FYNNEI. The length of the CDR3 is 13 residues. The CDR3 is CASAHRGQETQYF. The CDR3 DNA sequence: TGTGCCAGCGCACACCGGGGACAAGAGACCCAGTACTTC.

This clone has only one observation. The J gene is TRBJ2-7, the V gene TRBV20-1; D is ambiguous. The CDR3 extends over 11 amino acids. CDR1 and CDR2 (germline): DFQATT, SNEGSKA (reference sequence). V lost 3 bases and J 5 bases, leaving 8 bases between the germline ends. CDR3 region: CSASWANEQYF. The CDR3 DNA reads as TGCAGTGCTAGTTGGGCTAACGAGCAGTACTTC.

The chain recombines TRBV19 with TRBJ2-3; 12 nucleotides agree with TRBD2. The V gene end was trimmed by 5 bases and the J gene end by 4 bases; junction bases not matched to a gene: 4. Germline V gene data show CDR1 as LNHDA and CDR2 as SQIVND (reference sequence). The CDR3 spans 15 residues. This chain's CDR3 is CASSAGLAGADTQYF. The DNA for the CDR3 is TGTGCCAGTAGTGCGGGACTAGCGGGTGCAGATACGCAGTATTTT.

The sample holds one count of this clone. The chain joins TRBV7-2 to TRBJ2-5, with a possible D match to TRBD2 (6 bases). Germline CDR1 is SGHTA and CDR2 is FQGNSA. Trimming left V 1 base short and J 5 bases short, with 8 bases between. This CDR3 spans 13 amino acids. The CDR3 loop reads CASSLGLGETQYF. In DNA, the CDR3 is TGTGCCAGCAGCTTAGGACTAGGGGAGACCCAGTACTTC.

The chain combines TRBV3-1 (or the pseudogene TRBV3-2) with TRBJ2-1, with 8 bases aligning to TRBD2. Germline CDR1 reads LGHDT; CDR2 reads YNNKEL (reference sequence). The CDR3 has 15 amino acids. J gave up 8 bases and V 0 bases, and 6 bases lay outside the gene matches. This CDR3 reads CASSQDLREGDEQFF. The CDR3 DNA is TGTGCCAGCAGCCAAGATCTACGGGAGGGGGATGAGCAGTTCTTC.

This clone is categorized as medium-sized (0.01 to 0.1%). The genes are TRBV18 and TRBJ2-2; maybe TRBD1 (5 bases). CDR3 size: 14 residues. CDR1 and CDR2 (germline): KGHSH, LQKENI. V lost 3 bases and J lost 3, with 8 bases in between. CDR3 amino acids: CASSPGQDTGELFF. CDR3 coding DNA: TGTGCCAGCTCACCCGGACAAGACACCGGGGAGCTGTTTTTT.

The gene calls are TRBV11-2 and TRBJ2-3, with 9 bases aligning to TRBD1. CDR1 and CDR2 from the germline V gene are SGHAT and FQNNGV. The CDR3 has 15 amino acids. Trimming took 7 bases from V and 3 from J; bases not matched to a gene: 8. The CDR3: CASTQDRGGTDTQYF. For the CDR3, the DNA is TGTGCCAGCACTCAGGACAGGGGAGGTACAGATACGCAGTATTTT.

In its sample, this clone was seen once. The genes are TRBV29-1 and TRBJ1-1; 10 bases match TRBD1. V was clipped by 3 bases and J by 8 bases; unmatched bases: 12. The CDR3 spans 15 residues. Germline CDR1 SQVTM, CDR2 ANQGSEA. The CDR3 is CSVDPRDRGLFEAFF. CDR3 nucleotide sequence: TGCAGCGTTGACCCTCGGGACAGGGGTCTGTTCGAAGCTTTCTTT. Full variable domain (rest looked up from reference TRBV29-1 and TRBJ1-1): SAVISQKPSRDICQRGTSLTIQCQVDSQVTMMFWYRQQPGQSLTLIATANQGSEATYESGFVIDKFPISRPNLTFSTLTVSNMSPEDSSIYLCSVDPRDRGLFEAFFGQGTRLTVV.

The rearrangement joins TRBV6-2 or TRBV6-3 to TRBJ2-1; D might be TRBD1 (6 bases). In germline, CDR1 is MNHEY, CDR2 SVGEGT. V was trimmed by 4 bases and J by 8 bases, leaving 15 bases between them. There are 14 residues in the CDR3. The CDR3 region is CASSSQGNSDEQFF. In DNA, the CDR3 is TGTGCCAGCAGTTCACAGGGTAATAGCGATGAGCAGTTCTTC.

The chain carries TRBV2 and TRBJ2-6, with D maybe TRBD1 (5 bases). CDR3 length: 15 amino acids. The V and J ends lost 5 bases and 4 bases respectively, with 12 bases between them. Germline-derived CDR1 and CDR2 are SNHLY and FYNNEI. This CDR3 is CASSFRETGANVLTF. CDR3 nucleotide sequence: TGTGCCAGCAGTTTCAGGGAAACAGGGGCCAACGTCCTGACTTTC.

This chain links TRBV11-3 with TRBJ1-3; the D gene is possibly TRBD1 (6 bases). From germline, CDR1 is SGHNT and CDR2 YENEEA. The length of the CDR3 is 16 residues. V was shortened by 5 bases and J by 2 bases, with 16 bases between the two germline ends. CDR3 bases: TGTGCCAGCAGCCGCAAACAGGGTATTACTGGAAACACCATATATTTT. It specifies CASSRKQGITGNTIYF.